A single sample is the source of the 5 T cell receptor beta chains below, sequenced in a study of shared clonotypes between healthy human individuals (TCRdb year 2020). The library was prepared using the immunoSEQ multiplex PCR assay. TCRdb took this table from immuneACCESS and kept in-frame rearrangements with V and J called. Such tables lack part of the clones; where checked against another copy, unresolved V genes explain under half of the gap, and the rest is unexplained. This sample gives about 1 million clones in total; about three quarters of them show up just once. The biggest ten clones account for approximately 1.5% of the sample. What was sequenced was memory CD4+ T cells sorted from blood. The label giving this sample's cell subset or site can be read as: CD45RA-negative fraction. The receptors were sampled from a man aged 18 to 35 in good health.

The chain joins TRBV7-3 to TRBJ2-3, with a possible D match to TRBD2 (5 bases). CDR1 SGHTA and CDR2 FQGTGA come from the germline V gene. This CDR3 is built from 14 residues. The ends were cut back, 7 bases at V and 4 bases at J, with 15 bases in the middle. Written as DNA, the CDR3 is TGTGCCAGCACCGACCGGGCTAGCCCAGATACGCAGTATTTT. It specifies CASTDRASPDTQYF.

As concerns this clone: Distinct nucleotide sequences in the sample also encode this CDR3. This chain uses TRBV7-2 with TRBJ2-1; no reliable D call. The germline V and J ends were trimmed by 1 base and 7 bases, with 5 bases remaining between them. The CDR3 totals 12 residues. CDR1 and CDR2 from the germline V gene are SGHTA and FQGNSA. The CDR3 coding sequence is TGTGCCAGCAGCTTAGATAAGAATGAGCAGTTCTTC. This gives the protein CASSLDKNEQFF.

The chain joins TRBV4-1 to TRBJ1-6; tentative D call: TRBD1 (6 bases). The CDR3 is 16 amino acids. Trimming stripped 0 bases from V and 8 bases from J, with 14 bases between. CDR1 MGHRA and CDR2 YSYEKL come from the germline V gene. CDR3 sequence: CASSQDRTDRHSPLHF. CDR3 nucleotide sequence: TGCGCCAGCAGCCAAGATAGGACAGATCGGCATTCACCCCTCCACTTT.

V is TRBV29-1 and J is TRBJ1-1; D gene ambiguous. The ends were cut back, 7 bases at V and 6 bases at J, with 12 bases in the middle. This CDR3 is built from 11 residues. The germline V gene has CDR1 SQVTM and CDR2 ANQGSEA. DNA for the CDR3: TGCAGCGGTGGCGGGAATGCTGAAGCTTTCTTT. Translated, it gives CSGGGNAEAFF.

J is TRBJ2-6 and V is TRBV6-1; 7 bases are a match to TRBD1. The V segment lost 0 bases and the J segment 5 bases; nucleotides outside the gene matches: 7. Germline V lookup: CDR1 MNHNS, CDR2 SASEGT. This CDR3 contains 17 residues. In nucleotides, the CDR3 is TGTGCCAGCAGTGAAGCGGGAAGACAGGGAAGGGCCAACGTCCTGACTTTC. This codes for CASSEAGRQGRANVLTF.